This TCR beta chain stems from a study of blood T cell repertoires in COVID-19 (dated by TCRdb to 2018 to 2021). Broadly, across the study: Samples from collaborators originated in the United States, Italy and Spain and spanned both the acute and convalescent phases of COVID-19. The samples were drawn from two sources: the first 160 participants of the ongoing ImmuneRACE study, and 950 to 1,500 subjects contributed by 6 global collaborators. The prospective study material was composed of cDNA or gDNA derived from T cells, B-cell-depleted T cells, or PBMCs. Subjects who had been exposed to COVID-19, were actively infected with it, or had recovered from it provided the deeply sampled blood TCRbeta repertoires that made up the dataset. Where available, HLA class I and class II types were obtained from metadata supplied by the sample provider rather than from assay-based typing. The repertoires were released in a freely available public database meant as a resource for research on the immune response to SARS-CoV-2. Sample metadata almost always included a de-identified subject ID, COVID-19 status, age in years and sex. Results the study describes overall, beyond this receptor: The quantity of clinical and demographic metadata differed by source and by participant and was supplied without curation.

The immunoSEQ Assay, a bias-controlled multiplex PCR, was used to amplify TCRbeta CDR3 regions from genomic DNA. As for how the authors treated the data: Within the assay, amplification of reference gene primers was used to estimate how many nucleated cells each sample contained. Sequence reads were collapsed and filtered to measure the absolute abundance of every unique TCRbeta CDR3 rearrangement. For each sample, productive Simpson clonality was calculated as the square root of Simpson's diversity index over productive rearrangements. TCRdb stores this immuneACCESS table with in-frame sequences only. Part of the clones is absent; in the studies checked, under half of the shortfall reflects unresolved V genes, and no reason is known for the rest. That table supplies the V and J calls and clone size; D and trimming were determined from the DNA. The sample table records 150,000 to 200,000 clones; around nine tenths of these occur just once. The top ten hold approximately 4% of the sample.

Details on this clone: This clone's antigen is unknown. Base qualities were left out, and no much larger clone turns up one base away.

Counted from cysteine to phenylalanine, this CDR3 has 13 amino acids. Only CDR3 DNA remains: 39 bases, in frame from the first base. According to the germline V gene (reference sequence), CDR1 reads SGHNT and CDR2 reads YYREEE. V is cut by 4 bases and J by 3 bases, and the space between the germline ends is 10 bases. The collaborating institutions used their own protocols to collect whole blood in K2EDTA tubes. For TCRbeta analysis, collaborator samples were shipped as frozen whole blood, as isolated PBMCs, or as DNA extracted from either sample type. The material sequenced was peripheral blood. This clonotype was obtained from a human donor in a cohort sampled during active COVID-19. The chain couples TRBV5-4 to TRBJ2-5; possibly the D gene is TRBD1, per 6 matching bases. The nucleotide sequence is TGTGCCAGCAGCCCCGGACAGAAAGAGACCCAGTACTTC. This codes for CASSPGQKETQYF.